A selection of T cell receptor beta chains follows, all from one sample in a study of T cells in Graves' hyperthyroidism and ophthalmopathy. TCRdb analysed the multiplex PCR reads with MiXCR anew, one entry per CDR3 protein. The sample holds around 300,000 distinct CDR3 sequences; roughly 15% are singletons and the top ten take over 25%. Sequences were obtained from blood. These receptor sequences come from a woman aged 45-65 years with Graves' hyperthyroidism that later progressed to Graves' ophthalmopathy. The CDR3 runs from the conserved cysteine through the conserved F or W. A D gene is named only where the DNA matches it firmly. Rows may omit the clone size; those that give it use once, few, many or a size class.

v_call: TRBV18; clone_size: many; d_call: NA; j_call: TRBJ2-7; cdr3_aa: CASSHLKRGSHDEQYF; cdr3_nt: TGTGCCAGTTCACATCTGAAACGGGGATCTCATGACGAGCAGTACTTC
v_call: TRBV19; clone_size: NA; d_call: TRBD1; j_call: TRBJ1-1; cdr3_aa: CASSPRQGTRTEAFF; cdr3_nt: TGTGCCAGTAGTCCAAGACAGGGTACGCGCACTGAAGCTTTCTTT
v_call: TRBV3-1; clone_size: many; d_call: TRBD2; j_call: TRBJ2-4; cdr3_aa: CASSQATSVNIQYF; cdr3_nt: TGTGCCAGCAGCCAAGCCACTAGCGTAAACATTCAGTACTTC
v_call: TRBV5-1; clone_size: many; d_call: NA; j_call: TRBJ2-3; cdr3_aa: CASSLAQGLLSTDTQYF; cdr3_nt: TGCGCCAGCAGCCTAGCCCAGGGGCTTCTAAGCACAGATACGCAGTATTTT
v_call: TRBV7-9; clone_size: many; d_call: NA; j_call: TRBJ2-7; cdr3_aa: CASSLSGRSQRGQYF; cdr3_nt: TGTGCCAGCAGCTTATCAGGACGGTCACAAAGGGGGCAGTACTTC
v_call: TRBV27; clone_size: many; d_call: NA; j_call: TRBJ2-3; cdr3_aa: CASSFTSFTDTQYF; cdr3_nt: TGTGCCAGCAGTTTTACATCTTTCACAGATACGCAGTATTTT
v_call: TRBV24-1; clone_size: many; d_call: NA; j_call: TRBJ1-2; cdr3_aa: CATSDSDRYGYTF; cdr3_nt: TGTGCCACCAGTGACTCTGACAGATATGGCTACACCTTC
v_call: TRBV6-1; clone_size: many; d_call: NA; j_call: TRBJ2-7; cdr3_aa: CASRPQGSYEQYF; cdr3_nt: TGTGCCAGCAGGCCACAGGGTTCCTACGAGCAGTACTTC
v_call: TRBV3-1; clone_size: few; d_call: TRBD1; j_call: TRBJ1-5; cdr3_aa: CASSQGRGRNQPQHF; cdr3_nt: TGTGCCAGCAGCCAGGGAAGGGGGCGTAATCAGCCCCAGCATTTT
v_call: TRBV9; clone_size: many; d_call: NA; j_call: TRBJ2-2; cdr3_aa: CASSSSFGTGELFF; cdr3_nt: TGTGCCAGCAGCTCATCGTTCGGCACCGGGGAGCTGTTTTTT
v_call: TRBV5-1; clone_size: many; d_call: NA; j_call: TRBJ1-2; cdr3_aa: CASSLLEGNYGYTF; cdr3_nt: TGCGCCAGCAGCTTGCTTGAGGGGAACTATGGCTACACCTTC
v_call: TRBV18; clone_size: many; d_call: TRBD1; j_call: TRBJ1-3; cdr3_aa: CASSRTGAGNTIYF; cdr3_nt: TGTGCCAGCTCCCGGACAGGAGCTGGAAACACCATATATTTT
v_call: TRBV12-3/TRBV12-4; clone_size: few; d_call: NA; j_call: TRBJ2-7; cdr3_aa: CASSPATGMFGYEQYF; cdr3_nt: TGTGCCAGCAGTCCCGCCACAGGGATGTTTGGTTACGAGCAGTACTTC
v_call: TRBV18; clone_size: NA; d_call: NA; j_call: TRBJ1-2; cdr3_aa: CASSGGQGANYGYTF; cdr3_nt: TGTGCCAGCTCAGGCGGGCAGGGAGCTAACTATGGCTACACCTTC
v_call: TRBV5-1; clone_size: many; d_call: NA; j_call: TRBJ1-2; cdr3_aa: CASSLEGMDYGYTF; cdr3_nt: TGCGCCAGCAGCTTAGAGGGGATGGACTATGGCTACACCTTC
v_call: TRBV20-1; clone_size: NA; d_call: NA; j_call: TRBJ1-2; cdr3_aa: CSALTSPYGYTF; cdr3_nt: TGCAGTGCCCTGACCTCCCCATATGGCTACACCTTC
v_call: TRBV6-2/TRBV6-3; clone_size: few; d_call: NA; j_call: TRBJ1-5; cdr3_aa: CASSTRTVNQPQHF; cdr3_nt: TGTGCCAGCAGCACGAGGACAGTAAATCAGCCCCAGCATTTT
v_call: TRBV24-1; clone_size: many; d_call: TRBD1; j_call: TRBJ2-1; cdr3_aa: CATSDLETGVSGHEQFF; cdr3_nt: TGTGCCACCAGTGATTTAGAGACAGGGGTTTCAGGGCATGAGCAGTTCTTC
v_call: TRBV18; clone_size: many; d_call: NA; j_call: TRBJ2-7; cdr3_aa: CASSPSIYEQYF; cdr3_nt: TGTGCCAGCTCACCATCGATCTACGAGCAGTACTTC
v_call: TRBV12-3/TRBV12-4; clone_size: many; d_call: NA; j_call: TRBJ2-7; cdr3_aa: CASSLWGLGLSSYEQYF; cdr3_nt: TGTGCCAGCAGTTTGTGGGGGCTGGGTCTCAGCTCCTACGAGCAGTACTTC
v_call: TRBV6-1; clone_size: many; d_call: NA; j_call: TRBJ2-2; cdr3_aa: CASSTGYTGELFF; cdr3_nt: TGTGCCAGCAGCACAGGGTACACCGGGGAGCTGTTTTTT
v_call: TRBV30; clone_size: NA; d_call: TRBD1; j_call: TRBJ1-2; cdr3_aa: CAWSRTGTNYGYTF; cdr3_nt: TGTGCCTGGAGCCGGACAGGGACCAACTATGGCTACACCTTC
v_call: TRBV9; clone_size: many; d_call: NA; j_call: TRBJ2-5; cdr3_aa: CASSPSGGETQYF; cdr3_nt: TGTGCCAGCAGCCCGAGCGGAGGGGAGACCCAGTACTTC
v_call: TRBV20-1; clone_size: many; d_call: TRBD2; j_call: TRBJ2-1; cdr3_aa: CSARGGTSGSFDEQFF; cdr3_nt: TGCAGTGCTAGAGGGGGGACTAGCGGGAGTTTCGATGAGCAGTTCTTC
v_call: TRBV4-1; clone_size: few; d_call: NA; j_call: TRBJ1-5; cdr3_aa: CASSLPEGVSQPQHF; cdr3_nt: TGCGCCAGCAGCCTTCCTGAGGGGGTAAGTCAGCCCCAGCATTTT
v_call: TRBV3-1; clone_size: many; d_call: NA; j_call: TRBJ2-5; cdr3_aa: CASSSRIQGTETQYF; cdr3_nt: TGTGCCAGCAGCTCAAGGATTCAGGGAACGGAGACCCAGTACTTC
v_call: TRBV9; clone_size: few; d_call: NA; j_call: TRBJ2-5; cdr3_aa: CASSPRTREWETQYF; cdr3_nt: TGTGCCAGCAGCCCGCGGACCCGAGAATGGGAGACCCAGTACTTC
v_call: TRBV20-1; clone_size: many; d_call: NA; j_call: TRBJ2-7; cdr3_aa: CSARAPPGYEQYF; cdr3_nt: TGCAGTGCTAGAGCTCCACCAGGGTACGAGCAGTACTTC
v_call: TRBV2; clone_size: many; d_call: NA; j_call: TRBJ1-2; cdr3_aa: CASSGDPKEGAGYDYTF; cdr3_nt: TGTGCCAGCAGTGGGGACCCCAAGGAAGGGGCTGGTTATGACTACACCTTC
v_call: TRBV30; clone_size: NA; d_call: NA; j_call: TRBJ1-1; cdr3_aa: CARKRANEAFF; cdr3_nt: TGTGCCCGGAAGAGGGCGAATGAAGCTTTCTTT
v_call: TRBV12-3/TRBV12-4; clone_size: NA; d_call: TRBD1; j_call: TRBJ2-1; cdr3_aa: CASSPIRDRGRSEQFF; cdr3_nt: TGTGCCAGCAGCCCCATCCGGGACAGGGGCCGAAGTGAGCAGTTCTTC
v_call: TRBV10-3; clone_size: many; d_call: TRBD1; j_call: TRBJ1-1; cdr3_aa: CAIRKGTGDTEAFF; cdr3_nt: TGTGCCATCAGGAAAGGGACAGGGGACACTGAAGCTTTCTTT
v_call: TRBV2; clone_size: many; d_call: TRBD2; j_call: TRBJ2-2; cdr3_aa: CASSDFGGRAAGELFF; cdr3_nt: TGTGCCAGCAGTGATTTCGGCGGGAGGGCCGCCGGGGAGCTGTTTTTT
v_call: TRBV6-5; clone_size: many; d_call: NA; j_call: TRBJ2-3; cdr3_aa: CASTQQGRRDTQYF; cdr3_nt: TGTGCCAGCACCCAACAGGGGAGGAGAGATACGCAGTATTTT
v_call: TRBV9; clone_size: many; d_call: TRBD1; j_call: TRBJ2-7; cdr3_aa: CASSPGVTGKIYEQYF; cdr3_nt: TGTGCCAGCAGCCCAGGGGTGACAGGGAAGATCTACGAGCAGTACTTC
v_call: TRBV28; clone_size: many; d_call: NA; j_call: TRBJ2-7; cdr3_aa: CASSLVRGGAYEQYF; cdr3_nt: TGTGCCAGCAGTTTAGTAAGGGGTGGGGCCTACGAGCAGTACTTC
v_call: TRBV28; clone_size: many; d_call: NA; j_call: TRBJ1-5; cdr3_aa: CASSSAKGMDQPQHF; cdr3_nt: TGTGCCAGCAGTTCCGCCAAAGGGATGGATCAGCCCCAGCATTTT
v_call: TRBV7-8; clone_size: many; d_call: NA; j_call: TRBJ1-1; cdr3_aa: CASSLSWTGNTEAFF; cdr3_nt: TGTGCCAGCAGCTTATCTTGGACGGGGAACACTGAAGCTTTCTTT
v_call: TRBV5-1; clone_size: many; d_call: TRBD1; j_call: TRBJ2-3; cdr3_aa: CASYRQGRDTDTQYF; cdr3_nt: TGCGCCAGCTACCGACAGGGTCGAGACACAGATACGCAGTATTTT
v_call: TRBV20-1; clone_size: NA; d_call: TRBD2; j_call: TRBJ2-3; cdr3_aa: CSAGDSSGSTDTQYF; cdr3_nt: TGCAGTGCTGGAGACTCTAGCGGGAGCACAGATACGCAGTATTTT
v_call: TRBV10-2; clone_size: few; d_call: TRBD2; j_call: TRBJ2-7; cdr3_aa: CASSDLDKPTSGRYEQYF; cdr3_nt: TGCGCCAGCAGTGATCTCGATAAACCGACTAGCGGGAGATACGAGCAGTACTTC
v_call: TRBV20-1; clone_size: many; d_call: TRBD1; j_call: TRBJ1-1; cdr3_aa: CSARVRTGPLGAFF; cdr3_nt: TGCAGTGCTAGAGTGAGGACAGGCCCTCTCGGGGCTTTCTTT
v_call: TRBV20-1; clone_size: many; d_call: NA; j_call: TRBJ1-1; cdr3_aa: CSAREGGELNTEAFF; cdr3_nt: TGCAGTGCTAGAGAGGGGGGAGAGTTGAACACTGAAGCTTTCTTT